A single sample gave rise to the 26 T cell receptor beta chains below, sequenced in a study of early stage breast cancer tumors. Only in-frame clones appear in the TCRdb table, and some are missing; sequencing was by immunoSEQ multiplex PCR. Here the sample spans tens of thousands of clones, 75% to 95% being singletons. Specimen: blood. The receptors come from a person between 70 and 80 years old with breast cancer.

The J gene is TRBJ1-1, the V gene TRBV19; a weak D match, TRBD1 (5 bases). The CDR3 totals 15 residues. The ends were cut back, 4 bases at V and 1 base at J, with 13 bases in the middle. The germline V gene encodes CDR1 LNHDA and CDR2 SQIVND (reference sequence). CDR3 bases: TGTGCCAGTAGTAGGGGCAGTCCCCAGAACACTGAAGCTTTCTTT. This sequence encodes CASSRGSPQNTEAFF.

This clone was observed a few times. The CDR3 sequence is CASSLTWRGMGETQYF. The CDR3 nucleotides are TGTGCCAGCAGTTTAACCTGGCGGGGGATGGGAGAGACCCAGTACTTC. The gene calls are TRBV28 and TRBJ2-5; 7 bases agree with TRBD2. The germline V gene encodes CDR1 MDHEN and CDR2 SYDVKM. The J segment lost 4 bases and the V segment lost 2 bases, leaving 10 bases of the junction unmatched. The CDR3 is made up of 16 amino acids. The whole variable domain, filled in from reference TRBV28 and TRBJ2-5, reads DVKVTQSSRYLVKRTGEKVFLECVQDMDHENMFWYRQDPGLGLRLIYFSYDVKMKEKGDIPEGYSVSREKKERFSLILESASTNQTSMYLCASSLTWRGMGETQYFGPGTRLLVL.

The chain uses TRBV5-4 and TRBJ2-3; TRBD2 agrees at 10 bases. From germline, CDR1 is SGHNT and CDR2 YYREEE (reference sequence). This CDR3 spans 15 amino acids. Trimming removed 4 bases from V and 6 bases from J; junction bases left unmatched: 8. The CDR3 region is CASSLKMTSGDTQYF. The CDR3 nucleotides read TGTGCCAGCAGCCTGAAAATGACTAGCGGGGATACGCAGTATTTT.

This CDR3 is CASSIDWTGQASKNIQYF. The CDR3 DNA reads as TGTGCCAGTAGTATAGATTGGACAGGGCAAGCTTCCAAAAACATTCAGTACTTC. J is TRBJ2-4 and V is TRBV19; 8 bases map to TRBD1. The germline gives CDR1 LNHDA, CDR2 SQIVND (reference sequence). Trimming removed 0 bases from V and 2 bases from J; junction bases left unmatched: 9. The CDR3 loop spans 18 amino acids. The variable domain in full, completed from reference TRBV19 and TRBJ2-4, reads DGGITQSPKYLFRKEGQNVTLSCEQNLNHDAMYWYRQDPGQGLRLIYYSQIVNDFQKGDIAEGYSVSREKKESFPLTVTSAQKNPTAFYLCASSIDWTGQASKNIQYFGAGTRLSVL.

This chain uses TRBV6-6 with TRBJ1-5; D is undetermined. The CDR3 has 13 residues. Germline V CDR1 and CDR2: MNHNY, SVGAGI (reference sequence). Deletions cut 11 bases from V and 6 bases from J, with 17 bases between. The CDR3 DNA follows: TGTGCCGGCGGACGGGGAGGAACTCAGCCCCAGCATTTT. Protein sequence: CAGGRGGTQPQHF.

The rearrangement joins TRBV11-3 to TRBJ2-1, with D tentatively TRBD2 (6 bases). V lost 1 base, J lost 4 bases, and 14 bases lay in between. Germline loops: CDR1 SGHNT, CDR2 YENEEA. The CDR3 loop spans 16 amino acids. CDR3 sequence reads: CASSLGFTGTYNEQFF. The CDR3 DNA is TGTGCCAGCAGCTTAGGCTTTACCGGGACTTACAATGAGCAGTTCTTC.

The chain links TRBV6-6 to TRBJ2-7; 9 bases match TRBD1. Trimming cost V 6 bases and J 2 bases; bases outside gene matches: 5. The CDR3 is 14 amino acids. Germline CDR1 and CDR2: MNHNY and SVGAGI (reference sequence). CDR3 amino acids: CASRHGQGTYEQYF. CDR3 coding DNA: TGTGCCAGCAGACACGGACAGGGGACCTACGAGCAGTACTTC.

J is TRBJ2-2 and V is TRBV5-8; TRBD2 agrees at 7 bases. V was pared by 3 bases and J by 0 bases, with 5 bases of the junction left unmatched. The CDR3 length is 16 residues. CDR1 is SGHTS and CDR2 is YDEGEE in the germline V gene. CDR3 nucleotides: TGTGCCAGCAGCTCGGGACTATATGCGAACACCGGGGAGCTGTTTTTT. This gives the protein CASSSGLYANTGELFF.

The V and J genes are TRBV9 and TRBJ2-5; D may be TRBD1 (6 bases). The CDR3 loop spans 15 amino acids. Germline CDR1 reads SGDLS; CDR2 reads YYNGEE. V lost 3 bases to trimming and J lost 5 bases, with 17 bases between them. For the CDR3, the DNA is TGTGCCAGCAGCGACCGTTCAGGGGTGGCGGAGACCCAGTACTTC. This codes for CASSDRSGVAETQYF.

The gene calls are TRBV19 and TRBJ1-2, with TRBD1 matching over 9 bases. The J segment lost 7 bases and the V segment lost 6 bases, leaving 9 bases of the junction unmatched. There are 14 residues in the CDR3. Germline V CDR1 and CDR2: LNHDA, SQIVND (reference sequence). The CDR3 nucleotides read TGTGCCAGTAGCGATTGGACAGGGGAGGCTGGCTACACCTTC. Its protein product is CASSDWTGEAGYTF.

This chain uses TRBV28 with TRBJ2-5, with a possible D match to TRBD2 (6 bases). The CDR3 totals 19 residues. Trimming took 2 bases from V and 6 from J, leaving 28 bases between them. The germline V gene has CDR1 MDHEN and CDR2 SYDVKM. CDR3 region: CASSLNRERYYRERQTQYF. The CDR3 nucleotides read TGTGCCAGCAGTTTAAACCGCGAACGTTACTATCGGGAGAGACAGACCCAGTACTTC.

This sequence joins TRBV4-2 and TRBJ2-3; D is unclear. CDR3 size: 15 residues. The ends were cut back, 5 bases at V and 1 base at J, with 13 bases in the middle. Germline assignment: CDR1 LGHNA and CDR2 YNFKEQ. Written as DNA, the CDR3 is TGTGCCAGCAGCAACCCGGAGATGGGCACAGATACGCAGTATTTT. Protein sequence: CASSNPEMGTDTQYF.

The V and J genes are TRBV6-5 and TRBJ1-3, with D perhaps matching TRBD1 (5 bases). Germline V gives CDR1 MNHEY, CDR2 SVGAGI. Trimming removed 6 bases at V and 0 bases at J, with 12 bases between. The CDR3 runs 15 residues. CDR3 region: CASRRGQRSGNTIYF. The CDR3 coding sequence is TGTGCCAGCAGACGCGGACAACGCTCTGGAAACACCATATATTTT.

The chain uses TRBV19 and TRBJ2-2, with D unclear. V dropped 9 bases and J dropped 4 bases, with 3 bases sitting between them. The germline gives CDR1 LNHDA, CDR2 SQIVND (reference sequence). This CDR3 has 10 residues. The CDR3 nucleotides are TGTGCCAGCGGCACCGGGGAGCTGTTTTTT. Its translation: CASGTGELFF.

The chain links TRBV10-3 to TRBJ2-3; TRBD2 might be the D (5 bases). The CDR3 runs to 14 residues. Deletions cut 4 bases from V and 2 bases from J, with 10 bases between. Germline V CDR1 and CDR2: ENHRY, SYGVKD. The CDR3 DNA follows: TGTGCCATCAGTGGAGGACTCCTCACAGATACGCAGTATTTT. It is translated as CAISGGLLTDTQYF.

The chain's CDR3 is CASSLGQRSYEQYF. CDR3 bases: TGTGCCAGCAGTTTGGGGCAGCGCTCCTACGAGCAGTACTTC. This chain connects TRBV27 to TRBJ2-7; D is possibly TRBD1 (5 bases). CDR1 and CDR2 (germline): MNHEY, SMNVEV (reference sequence). Trimming took 3 bases from V and 0 from J, leaving 9 bases between them. This CDR3 comprises 14 residues.

Concerning this clone itself: Other nucleotide sequences from this sample produce the same CDR3. The chain links TRBV15 to TRBJ2-1; a possible D gene is TRBD1 (5 bases). This CDR3 contains 15 residues. Trimming took off 0 bases at V and 1 base at J, with 7 bases between the two ends. Germline V gene sequence: CDR1 LNHNV, CDR2 YYDKDF (reference sequence). CDR3 protein: CATSRDRESYNEQFF. The CDR3 DNA follows: TGTGCCACCAGCAGAGACAGGGAATCCTACAATGAGCAGTTCTTC.

The rearrangement joins TRBV6-4 to TRBJ1-1, with 7 nucleotides matching TRBD1. V dropped 5 bases and J dropped 5; count of bases not matched to a gene: 5. This CDR3 spans 13 amino acids. The germline V gene has CDR1 MRHNA and CDR2 SNTAGT. CDR3 nucleotides: TGTGCCAGCAGTCTATCAGGGGGAACTGAAGCTTTCTTT. It specifies CASSLSGGTEAFF.

This clone was seen just once. The chain couples TRBV19 to TRBJ2-1; the match to TRBD2 covers 9 bases. CDR1 and CDR2 (germline): LNHDA, SQIVND (reference sequence). There are 14 residues in the CDR3. Trimming cost V 5 bases and J 8 bases; bases outside gene matches: 7. Here the CDR3 reads CASSGWLAGYEQFF. The CDR3 nucleotides read TGTGCCAGTAGTGGGTGGCTAGCGGGATATGAGCAGTTCTTC.

The chain carries TRBV27 and TRBJ2-7; 10 bases align to TRBD1. After removal of 1 base from V and 4 bases from J, the junction contained 4 bases not matched to a gene. In germline, CDR1 is MNHEY, CDR2 SMNVEV (reference sequence). CDR3 length equals 15 residues. CDR3 in DNA: TGTGCCAGCAGTTTATTGAGGACAGGGGGTTACGAGCAGTACTTC. Translation: CASSLLRTGGYEQYF.

The V call is TRBV25-1, the J call TRBJ2-2; 9 bases map to TRBD1. With 1 base clipped from V and 0 bases from J, the junction kept 3 bases outside the gene matches. CDR1 MGHDK and CDR2 SYGVNS come from the germline V gene. CDR3 length equals 17 residues. CDR3 nucleotides: TGTGCCAGCAGTGAATTCCGGACAGGGGCGAACACCGGGGAGCTGTTTTTT. Residues: CASSEFRTGANTGELFF.

The rearrangement uses TRBV5-1 and TRBJ1-1; maybe TRBD1 (5 bases). Trimming cost V 4 bases and J 0 bases, with 13 bases left between them. The length of the CDR3 is 15 residues. Germline V gene sequence: CDR1 SGHRS, CDR2 YFSETQ. In DNA, the CDR3 is TGCGCCAGCAGCCGGGCGGCGGGACTGAACACTGAAGCTTTCTTT. Protein: CASSRAAGLNTEAFF.

The chain joins TRBV7-9 to TRBJ1-2, with D maybe TRBD1 (5 bases). The CDR3 runs to 14 residues. Germline CDR1 SEHNR, CDR2 FQNEAQ (reference sequence). Trimming left V 0 bases short and J 1 base short, with 6 bases between. The CDR3 DNA reads TGTGCCAGCAGCTTAGCACAGGTTAACTATGGCTACACCTTC. Amino acids: CASSLAQVNYGYTF.

The chain employs TRBV7-3 and TRBJ1-1; D remains ambiguous. V gave up 2 bases and J gave up 1 base, with 14 bases separating them. This CDR3 spans 16 amino acids. CDR1 SGHTA and CDR2 FQGTGA come from the germline V gene. The CDR3 sequence: CASSLVATQPNTEAFF. As DNA, the CDR3 is TGTGCCAGCAGCTTAGTAGCGACACAACCGAACACTGAAGCTTTCTTT.

This clone has a single count. The J gene is TRBJ2-6, the V gene TRBV6-1; 10 positions agree with TRBD1. Germline loops: CDR1 MNHNS, CDR2 SASEGT. J gave up 0 bases and V 4 bases, and 0 bases lay outside the gene matches. CDR3 length equals 16 residues. Written as DNA, the CDR3 is TGTGCCAGCAGTGGGACAGGGGGCTCTGGGGCCAACGTCCTGACTTTC. This sequence encodes CASSGTGGSGANVLTF.

This clone has just one count. The rearrangement links TRBV19 to TRBJ1-5; no clear D gene. With 1 base removed from V and 4 bases from J, the gap between germline ends came to 11 bases. CDR1 and CDR2 (germline): LNHDA, SQIVND (reference sequence). CDR3 size: 15 residues. CDR3: CASSIANYRNQPQHF. The CDR3 coding sequence is TGTGCCAGTAGTATAGCCAATTATAGAAATCAGCCCCAGCATTTT.